This T cell receptor beta chain came from a study of blood T cells in healthy people across ages. Points from the study as a whole: Investigators treated diversity estimates from one million T cells as underestimates. Long-lived and aged donors differed, with more naive CD4+ cells and higher diversity in the long-lived.

For this clonotype: The antigen is unknown.

A second PCR of about 7 to 11 cycles used a sample-barcoded 5' primer and a J-beta primer mix. TCRdb re-derived calls from the 5' RACE reads in MiXCR, one entry per CDR3 protein. The sample includes 540,000 or so distinct CDR3 sequences, around half of them seen just once. The V end was cut by 4 bases, the J end by 3 bases, with 16 bases between. This CDR3 has 15 amino acids. Germline CDR1 reads LGHDT; CDR2 reads YNNKEL (reference sequence). This TCR came from a man of 80 years or more in good health. The chain links TRBV3-1 to TRBJ2-7; perhaps TRBD2 as D (5 bases). The sequencing input was blood. The CDR3 sequence: CASSLAGNINYEQYF. The DNA of the CDR3 is TGTGCCAGCAGCCTCGCGGGTAACATTAACTACGAGCAGTACTTC.